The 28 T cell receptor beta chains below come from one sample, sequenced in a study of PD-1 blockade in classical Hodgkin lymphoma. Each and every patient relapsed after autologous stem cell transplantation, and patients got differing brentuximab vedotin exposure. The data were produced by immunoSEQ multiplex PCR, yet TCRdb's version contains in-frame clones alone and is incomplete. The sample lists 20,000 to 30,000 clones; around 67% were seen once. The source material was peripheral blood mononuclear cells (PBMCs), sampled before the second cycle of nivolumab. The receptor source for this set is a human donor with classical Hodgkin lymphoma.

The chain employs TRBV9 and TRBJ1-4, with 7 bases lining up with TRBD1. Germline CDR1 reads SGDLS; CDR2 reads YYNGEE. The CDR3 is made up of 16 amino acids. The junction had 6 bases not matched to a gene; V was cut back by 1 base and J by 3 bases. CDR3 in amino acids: CASSVSPGQSNEKLFF. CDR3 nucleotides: TGTGCCAGCAGCGTATCACCGGGACAGTCTAATGAAAAACTGTTTTTT.

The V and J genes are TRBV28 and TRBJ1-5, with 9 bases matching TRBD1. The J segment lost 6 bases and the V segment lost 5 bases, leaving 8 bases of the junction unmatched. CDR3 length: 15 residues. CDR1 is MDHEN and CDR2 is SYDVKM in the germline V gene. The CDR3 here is CASSLMGTGSQPQHF. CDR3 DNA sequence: TGTGCCAGCAGTCTAATGGGGACAGGGAGTCAGCCCCAGCATTTT.

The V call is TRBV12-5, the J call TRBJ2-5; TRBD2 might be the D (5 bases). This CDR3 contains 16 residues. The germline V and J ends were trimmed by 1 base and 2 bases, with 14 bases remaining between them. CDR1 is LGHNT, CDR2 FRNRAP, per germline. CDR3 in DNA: TGTGCTAGTGGTTTGGCTAGCAGATGGGGTCAAGAGACCCAGTACTTC. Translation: CASGLASRWGQETQYF.

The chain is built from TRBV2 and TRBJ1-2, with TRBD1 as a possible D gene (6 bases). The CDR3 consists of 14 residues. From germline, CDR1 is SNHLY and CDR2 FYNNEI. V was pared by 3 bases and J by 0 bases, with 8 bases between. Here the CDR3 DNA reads TGTGCCAGCAGTGAGGACAGATCTAACTATGGCTACACCTTC. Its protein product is CASSEDRSNYGYTF.

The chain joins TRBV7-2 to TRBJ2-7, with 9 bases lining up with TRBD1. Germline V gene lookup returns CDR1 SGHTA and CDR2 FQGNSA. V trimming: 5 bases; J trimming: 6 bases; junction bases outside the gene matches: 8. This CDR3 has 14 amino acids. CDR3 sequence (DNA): TGTGCCAGCAGCCCCCGGACAGGGGTTGGCGAGCAGTACTTC. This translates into CASSPRTGVGEQYF.

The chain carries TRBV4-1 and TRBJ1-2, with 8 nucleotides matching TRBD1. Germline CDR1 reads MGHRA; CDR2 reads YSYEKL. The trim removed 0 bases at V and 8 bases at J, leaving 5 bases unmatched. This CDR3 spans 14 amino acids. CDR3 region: CASSQDQGAQGYTF. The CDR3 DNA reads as TGCGCCAGCAGCCAAGACCAGGGGGCGCAGGGCTACACCTTC.

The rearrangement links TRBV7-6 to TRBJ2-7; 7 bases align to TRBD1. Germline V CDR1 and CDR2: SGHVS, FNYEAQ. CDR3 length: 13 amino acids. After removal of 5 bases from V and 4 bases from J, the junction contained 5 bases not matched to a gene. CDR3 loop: CASSPTGQYEQYF. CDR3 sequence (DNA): TGTGCCAGCAGCCCCACGGGACAGTACGAGCAGTACTTC.

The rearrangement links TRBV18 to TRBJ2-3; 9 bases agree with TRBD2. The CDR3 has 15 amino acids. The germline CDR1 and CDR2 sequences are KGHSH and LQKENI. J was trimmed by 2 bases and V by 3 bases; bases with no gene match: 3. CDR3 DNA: TGTGCCAGCTCACCTGGGACTAGCAACACAGATACGCAGTATTTT. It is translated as CASSPGTSNTDTQYF.

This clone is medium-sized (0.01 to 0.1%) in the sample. This CDR3 is CASSETGLDTDTQYF. The CDR3, as DNA: TGTGCCAGCAGTGAAACAGGATTGGACACAGATACGCAGTATTTT. The rearrangement uses TRBV25-1 and TRBJ2-3, with D possibly matching TRBD1 (5 bases). The CDR3 runs 15 residues. The V gene lost 2 bases and the J gene lost 2 bases, with 11 bases spanning the gap. Per germline, CDR1 MGHDK and CDR2 SYGVNS.

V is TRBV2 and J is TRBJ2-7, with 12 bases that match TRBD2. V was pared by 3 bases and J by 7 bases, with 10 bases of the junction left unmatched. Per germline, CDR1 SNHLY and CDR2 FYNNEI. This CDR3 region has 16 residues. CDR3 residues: CASSDETSGSGLEQYF. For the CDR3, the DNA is TGTGCCAGCAGTGATGAGACTAGCGGGAGTGGCCTAGAGCAGTACTTC. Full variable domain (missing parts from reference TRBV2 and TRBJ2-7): EPEVTQTPSHQVTQMGQEVILRCVPISNHLYFYWYRQILGQKVEFLVSFYNNEISEKSEIFDDQFSVERPDGSNFTLKIRSTKLEDSAMYFCASSDETSGSGLEQYFGPGTRLTVT.

The CDR3 is CAISDNRGNSPLHF. The DNA of the CDR3 is TGTGCCATCAGTGACAACAGGGGAAATTCACCCCTCCACTTT. J is TRBJ1-6 and V is TRBV10-3; 7 bases align to TRBD1. Germline CDR1 and CDR2: ENHRY and SYGVKD. This CDR3 has 14 amino acids. The V segment lost 3 bases and the J segment 7 bases; nucleotides outside the gene matches: 3.

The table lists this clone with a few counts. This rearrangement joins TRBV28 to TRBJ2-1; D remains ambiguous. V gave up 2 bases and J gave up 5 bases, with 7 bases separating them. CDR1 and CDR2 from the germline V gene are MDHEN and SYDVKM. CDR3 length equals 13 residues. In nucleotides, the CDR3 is TGTGCCAGCAGTTTAAGTGAGAACAATGAGCAGTTCTTC. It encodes CASSLSENNEQFF. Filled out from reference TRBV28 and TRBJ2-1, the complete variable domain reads DVKVTQSSRYLVKRTGEKVFLECVQDMDHENMFWYRQDPGLGLRLIYFSYDVKMKEKGDIPEGYSVSREKKERFSLILESASTNQTSMYLCASSLSENNEQFFGPGTRLTVL.

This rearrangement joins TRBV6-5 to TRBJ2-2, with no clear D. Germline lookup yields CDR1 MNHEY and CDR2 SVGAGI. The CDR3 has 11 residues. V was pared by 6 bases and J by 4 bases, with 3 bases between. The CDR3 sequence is CASRGTGELFF. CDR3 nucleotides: TGTGCCAGCAGAGGCACCGGGGAGCTGTTTTTT.

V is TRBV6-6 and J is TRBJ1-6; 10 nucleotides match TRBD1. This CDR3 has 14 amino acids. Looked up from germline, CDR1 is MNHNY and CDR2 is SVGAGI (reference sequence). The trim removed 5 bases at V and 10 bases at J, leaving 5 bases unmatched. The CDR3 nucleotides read TGTGCCAGCAGTGAGACAGGGGGCGGATCACCCCTCCACTTT. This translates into CASSETGGGSPLHF.

The CDR3 sequence is CASSLRDGTDTQYF. The CDR3 nucleotides are TGTGCCAGCAGCTTAAGAGACGGGACAGATACGCAGTATTTT. The V call is TRBV7-9, the J call TRBJ2-3; unclear D gene. Between the trimmed V and J ends, which lost 2 bases and 3 bases, there was a span of 9 bases. Germline lookup yields CDR1 SEHNR and CDR2 FQNEAQ (reference sequence). This CDR3 is built from 14 residues.

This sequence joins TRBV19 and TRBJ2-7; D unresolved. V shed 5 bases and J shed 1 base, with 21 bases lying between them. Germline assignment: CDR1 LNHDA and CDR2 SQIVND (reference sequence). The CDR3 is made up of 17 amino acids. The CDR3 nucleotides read TGTGCCAGTAGTGCAAGGCCCTCGCAGGTAACTTCCTACGAGCAGTACTTC. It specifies CASSARPSQVTSYEQYF.

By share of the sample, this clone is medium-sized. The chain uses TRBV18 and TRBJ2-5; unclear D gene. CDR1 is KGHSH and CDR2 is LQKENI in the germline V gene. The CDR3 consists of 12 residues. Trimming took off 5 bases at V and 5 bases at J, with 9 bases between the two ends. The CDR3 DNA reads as TGTGCCAGCTCATCCGCGGATGAGACCCAGTACTTC. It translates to CASSSADETQYF. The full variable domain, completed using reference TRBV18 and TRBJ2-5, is NAGVMQNPRHLVRRRGQEARLRCSPMKGHSHVYWYRQLPEEGLKFMVYLQKENIIDESGMPKERFSAEFPKEGPSILRIQQVVRGDSAAYFCASSSADETQYFGPGTRLLVL.

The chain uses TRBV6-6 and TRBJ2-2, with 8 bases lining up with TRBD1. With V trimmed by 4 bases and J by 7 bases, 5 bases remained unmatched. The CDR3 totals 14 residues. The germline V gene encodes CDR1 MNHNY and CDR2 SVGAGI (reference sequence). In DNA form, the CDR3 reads TGTGCCAGCAGTTCGGACAGGGTGAACGGGGAGCTGTTTTTT. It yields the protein CASSSDRVNGELFF.

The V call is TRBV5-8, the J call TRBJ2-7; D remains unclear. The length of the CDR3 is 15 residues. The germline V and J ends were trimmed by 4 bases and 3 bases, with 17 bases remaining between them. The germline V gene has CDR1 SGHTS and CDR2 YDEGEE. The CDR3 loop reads CASSQDLTDYYEQYF. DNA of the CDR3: TGTGCCAGCAGCCAAGATCTAACAGATTACTACGAGCAGTACTTC.

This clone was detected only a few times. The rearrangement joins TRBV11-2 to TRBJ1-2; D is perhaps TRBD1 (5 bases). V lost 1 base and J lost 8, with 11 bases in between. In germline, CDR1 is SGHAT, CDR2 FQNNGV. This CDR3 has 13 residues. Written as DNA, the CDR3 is TGTGCCAGCAGCTTAGTAGGGGCGCGAGGCTACACCTTC. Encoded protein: CASSLVGARGYTF.

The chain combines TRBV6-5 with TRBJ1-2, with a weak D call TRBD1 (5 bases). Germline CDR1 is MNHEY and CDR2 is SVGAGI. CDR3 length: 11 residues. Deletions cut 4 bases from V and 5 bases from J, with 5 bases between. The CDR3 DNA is TGTGCCAGCAGTTCAGGGTATGGCTACACCTTC. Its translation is CASSSGYGYTF.

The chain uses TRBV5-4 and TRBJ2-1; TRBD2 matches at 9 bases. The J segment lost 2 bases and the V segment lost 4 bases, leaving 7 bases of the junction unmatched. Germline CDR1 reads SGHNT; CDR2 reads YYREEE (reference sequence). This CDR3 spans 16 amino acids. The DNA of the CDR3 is TGTGCCAGCAGCCGTCAAGCGGGAGGTCCCTACAATGAGCAGTTCTTC. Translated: CASSRQAGGPYNEQFF. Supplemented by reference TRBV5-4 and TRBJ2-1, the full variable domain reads ETGVTQSPTHLIKTRGQQVTLRCSSQSGHNTVSWYQQALGQGPQFIFQYYREEENGRGNFPPRFSGLQFPNYSSELNVNALELDDSALYLCASSRQAGGPYNEQFFGPGTRLTVL.

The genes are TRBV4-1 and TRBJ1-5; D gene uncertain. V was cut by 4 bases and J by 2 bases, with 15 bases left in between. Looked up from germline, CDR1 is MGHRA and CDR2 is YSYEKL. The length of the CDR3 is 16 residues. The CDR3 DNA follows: TGCGCCAGCAGCCTGAGACTCGTGGAAGGCAATCAGCCCCAGCATTTT. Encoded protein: CASSLRLVEGNQPQHF.

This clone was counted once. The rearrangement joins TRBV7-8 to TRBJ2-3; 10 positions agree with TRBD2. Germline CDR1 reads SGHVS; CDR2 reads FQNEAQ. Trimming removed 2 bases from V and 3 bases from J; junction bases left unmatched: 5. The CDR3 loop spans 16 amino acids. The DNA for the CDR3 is TGTGCCAGCAGCTTAAGAGCGGGAGGGAGGACAGATACGCAGTATTTT. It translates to CASSLRAGGRTDTQYF.

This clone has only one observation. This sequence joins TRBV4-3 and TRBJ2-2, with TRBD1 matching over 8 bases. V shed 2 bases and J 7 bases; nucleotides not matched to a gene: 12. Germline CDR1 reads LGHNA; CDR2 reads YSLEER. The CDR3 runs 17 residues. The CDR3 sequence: CASSQLRRTGRFGELFF. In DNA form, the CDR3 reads TGCGCCAGCAGCCAATTAAGAAGGACAGGGCGTTTCGGGGAGCTGTTTTTT.

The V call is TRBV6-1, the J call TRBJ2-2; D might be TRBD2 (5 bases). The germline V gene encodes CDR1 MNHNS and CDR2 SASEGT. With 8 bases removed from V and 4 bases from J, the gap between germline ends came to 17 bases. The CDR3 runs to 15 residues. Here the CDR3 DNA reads TGTGCCAGCCGGGATTTGGGAGAGGTCACCGGGGAGCTGTTTTTT. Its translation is CASRDLGEVTGELFF.

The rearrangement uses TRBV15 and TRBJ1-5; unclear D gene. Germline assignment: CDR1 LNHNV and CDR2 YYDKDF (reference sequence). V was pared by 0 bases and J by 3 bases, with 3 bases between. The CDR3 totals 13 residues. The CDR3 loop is CATSRDPNQPQHF. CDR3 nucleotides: TGTGCCACCAGCAGAGACCCCAATCAGCCCCAGCATTTT. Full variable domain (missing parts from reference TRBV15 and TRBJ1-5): DAMVIQNPRYQVTQFGKPVTLSCSQTLNHNVMYWYQQKSSQAPKLLFHYYDKDFNNEADTPDNFQSRRPNTSFCFLDIRSPGLGDTAMYLCATSRDPNQPQHFGDGTRLSIL.

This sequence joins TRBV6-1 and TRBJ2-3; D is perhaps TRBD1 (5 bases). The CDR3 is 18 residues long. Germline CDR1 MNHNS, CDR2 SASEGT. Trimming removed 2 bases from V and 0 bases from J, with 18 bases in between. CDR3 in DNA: TGTGCCAGCAGTGAACGGGCTTTCACAGGTACTAGCACAGATACGCAGTATTTT. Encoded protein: CASSERAFTGTSTDTQYF.